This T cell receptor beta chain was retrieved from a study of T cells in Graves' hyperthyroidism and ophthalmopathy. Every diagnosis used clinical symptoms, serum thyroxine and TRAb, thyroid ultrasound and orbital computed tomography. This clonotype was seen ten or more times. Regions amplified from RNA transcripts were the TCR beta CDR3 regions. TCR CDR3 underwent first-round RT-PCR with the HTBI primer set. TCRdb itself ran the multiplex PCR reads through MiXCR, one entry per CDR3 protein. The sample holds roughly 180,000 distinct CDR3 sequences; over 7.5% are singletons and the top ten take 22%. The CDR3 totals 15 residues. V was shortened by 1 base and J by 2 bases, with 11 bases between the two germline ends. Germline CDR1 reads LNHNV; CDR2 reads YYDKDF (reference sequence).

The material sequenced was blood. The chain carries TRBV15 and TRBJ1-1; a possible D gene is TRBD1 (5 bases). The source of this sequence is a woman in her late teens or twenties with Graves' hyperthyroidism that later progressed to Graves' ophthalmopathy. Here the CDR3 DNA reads TGTGCCACCAGCAGAGTCAGGACATCAAACACTGAAGCTTTCTTT. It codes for CATSRVRTSNTEAFF.